This T cell receptor (beta chain) derives from a study of cytomegalovirus exposure and HLA in healthy donors. V dropped 3 bases and J dropped 2; count of bases not matched to a gene: 3. Looked up from germline, CDR1 is MGHRA and CDR2 is YSYEKL. The CDR3 has 15 amino acids. Primers: 60 Vbeta forward and 13 Jbeta reverse. Profiled with immunoSEQ multiplex PCR; TCRdb holds only in-frame clones, not every one. The data show roughly 74,000 clones, under 80% seen once. The receptor was isolated from a man aged 40-50 years in good health and CMV-seronegative. The V and J genes are TRBV4-1 and TRBJ2-1; 8 bases align to TRBD1. The sample consisted of PBMCs. The DNA for the CDR3 is TGCGCCAGCAGCCATCCGACAGGGGCCTACAATGAGCAGTTCTTC. This encodes CASSHPTGAYNEQFF.